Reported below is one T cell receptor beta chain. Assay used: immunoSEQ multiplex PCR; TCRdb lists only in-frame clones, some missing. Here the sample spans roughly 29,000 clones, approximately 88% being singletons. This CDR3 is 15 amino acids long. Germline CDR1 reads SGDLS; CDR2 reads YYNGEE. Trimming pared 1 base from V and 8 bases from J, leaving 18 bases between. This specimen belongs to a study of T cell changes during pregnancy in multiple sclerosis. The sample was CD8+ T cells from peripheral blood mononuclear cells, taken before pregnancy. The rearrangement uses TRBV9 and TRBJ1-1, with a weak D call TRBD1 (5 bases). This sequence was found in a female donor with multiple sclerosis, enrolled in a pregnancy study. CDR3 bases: TGTGCCAGCAGCGTATTCTCCGGGGGACTAGAGGAAGCTTTCTTT. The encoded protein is CASSVFSGGLEEAFF.